This TCR beta chain was identified during a study of cytomegalovirus exposure and HLA in healthy donors. Study details: HLA-typed donors were the source of about 81 million unique TCRs held in an early data release. Study outcomes and limitations: Associated with cytomegalovirus, according to the listing, were 164 TCR beta chains. Some V segments, TRBV6-2 and TRBV6-3 among them, were indistinguishable and were therefore excluded.

In this sample, this clone turned up once. Its target is unknown. PCR employed 60 Vbeta and 13 Jbeta primers. Generated by immunoSEQ multiplex PCR, the TCRdb table keeps only in-frame clones and is missing some. The table shows about 150,000 clones, with 70% to 90% occurring only once. CDR3 length equals 15 residues. Germline V lookup: CDR1 MGHRA, CDR2 YSYEKL. With 4 bases removed from V and 9 bases from J, the gap between germline ends came to 20 bases. This receptor was obtained from a woman younger than 30 in good health and CMV-seronegative. The specimen sequenced was PBMCs. The J gene is TRBJ2-3, the V gene TRBV4-1; tentative D call: TRBD2 (7 bases). CDR3 residues: CASSPRGGTMYTQYF. CDR3 DNA sequence: TGCGCCAGCAGCCCGAGGGGGGGGACTATGTACACGCAGTATTTT.